This TCR beta chain comes out of a study of T cells in Graves' hyperthyroidism and ophthalmopathy. Notes on the study in general: Onset of ophthalmopathy came a median roughly 6.4 months after the model predicted it. In the blood, most expanded thyroid clonotypes above 0.001 appeared as well.

Germline loops: CDR1 LNHNV, CDR2 YYDKDF (reference sequence). The V end was cut by 0 bases, the J end by 0 bases, with 11 bases between. This CDR3 contains 16 residues. Diagnoses were made from clinical symptoms, serum measures (thyroxine and TRAb), thyroid ultrasound and orbital computed tomography. Amplification of TCR beta CDR3 regions was performed using RNA transcripts as template. A set of HTBI primers served as the primers for a first-round RT-PCR of the TCR CDR3. Each CDR3 protein is one row after TCRdb ran MiXCR on the multiplex PCR reads. The table records about 720,000 distinct CDR3 sequences, around 20% of them present only once. This clonotype turned up a few times. Its antigen is currently unknown.

Sequenced sample: blood. The chain uses TRBV15 and TRBJ1-2; D unresolved. The receptor's source is a woman aged 45-60 years with Graves' hyperthyroidism that later progressed to Graves' ophthalmopathy. The CDR3, as DNA: TGTGCCACCAGCAGAGATGCGGCAGTCACTAACTATGGCTACACCTTC. Translated, it gives CATSRDAAVTNYGYTF.